Listed below are T cell receptor beta chains from one sample, sequenced in a study of long-term antiretroviral therapy in people with HIV. Here immunoSEQ multiplex PCR was the method, and the copy in TCRdb shows in-frame clones only, minus some. Altogether under 20,000 clones are present, roughly four fifths being singletons, with the ten largest covering approximately 9.1%. This sample comprised unsorted PBMCs, obtained 0.3 years after starting antiretroviral therapy. These receptors came from a man between 18 and 29 years old with HIV. Both conserved end residues are part of each CDR3. Clone size is given for some rows only: seen once, a few or many times, or a class if the clone is expanded.

cdr3_aa: CASRWDMNTEAFF
clone_size: .
v_call: TRBV5-1

cdr3_aa: CASLSRGRPSEQYF
clone_size: .
v_call: TRBV6-1

cdr3_aa: CASSLAVGNQPQHF
clone_size: .
v_call: TRBV7-9

cdr3_aa: CASSLPDNEKLFF
clone_size: .
v_call: TRBV28

cdr3_aa: CASSFHGNTEAFF
clone_size: .
v_call: TRBV28

cdr3_aa: CASSFSESIEPQHF
clone_size: .
v_call: TRBV13

cdr3_aa: CASSLLYSNQPQHF
clone_size: few
v_call: TRBV5-6

cdr3_aa: CASSLRGPLNEQFF
clone_size: once
v_call: TRBV11-2

cdr3_aa: CASSSQTNTEAFF
clone_size: .
v_call: TRBV19

cdr3_aa: CASSQDPTGGRDVQYF
clone_size: .
v_call: TRBV4-1

cdr3_aa: CASSPGSQGYEQYF
clone_size: .
v_call: TRBV18

cdr3_aa: CASSLTAFSGNTIYF
clone_size: .
v_call: TRBV7-3

cdr3_aa: CASSSKPGREKLFF
clone_size: .
v_call: TRBV7-9

cdr3_aa: CASGWTVYGYTF
clone_size: .
v_call: TRBV19

cdr3_aa: CASSYSGLVTEAFF
clone_size: .
v_call: TRBV6-5

cdr3_aa: CASGSGTGETDTQYF
clone_size: .
v_call: TRBV28

cdr3_aa: CASSPQGSSYNEQFF
clone_size: once
v_call: TRBV11-3

cdr3_aa: CASSLLGNALYGYTF
clone_size: .
v_call: TRBV27

cdr3_aa: CASSEAGEVSEAFF
clone_size: .
v_call: TRBV6-1

cdr3_aa: CASSPTSPGNTIYF
clone_size: .
v_call: TRBV11-2

cdr3_aa: CASSLERGDEQFF
clone_size: .
v_call: TRBV11-3

cdr3_aa: CASSSSGGRTDTQYF
clone_size: few
v_call: TRBV4-2

cdr3_aa: CASSLEVQLGNTIYF
clone_size: .
v_call: TRBV11-2

cdr3_aa: CASSIDPQKDRGDTQYF
clone_size: once
v_call: TRBV19

cdr3_aa: CASSLSSGGPQAGELFF
clone_size: .
v_call: TRBV5-1

cdr3_aa: CASRGDGTYNSPLHF
clone_size: .
v_call: TRBV19

cdr3_aa: CASSLGTGGGEETQYF
clone_size: .
v_call: TRBV11-3

cdr3_aa: CASSLTGTGSGNTIYF
clone_size: .
v_call: TRBV2

cdr3_aa: CASSPRTSEQETQYF
clone_size: .
v_call: TRBV18

cdr3_aa: CASSLKTGIHEQYF
clone_size: .
v_call: TRBV7-2

cdr3_aa: CASSLVGGNTEAFF
clone_size: .
v_call: TRBV5-6

cdr3_aa: CASSLEGVRQETQYF
clone_size: .
v_call: TRBV5-1

cdr3_aa: CASSGLGETQYF
clone_size: once
v_call: TRBV11-2

cdr3_aa: CASSLATTSGINTGELFF
clone_size: .
v_call: TRBV5-8

cdr3_aa: CASSFRRDSYGYTF
clone_size: .
v_call: TRBV27

cdr3_aa: CASSVGQGSNQPQHF
clone_size: .
v_call: TRBV2

cdr3_aa: CASSLSHPSGGGYEQYF
clone_size: few
v_call: TRBV28

cdr3_aa: CASSLLGRSSYNEQFF
clone_size: .
v_call: TRBV28

cdr3_aa: CASSQVGGLNTGELFF
clone_size: few
v_call: TRBV4-1

cdr3_aa: CASSFGIVSYGYTF
clone_size: .
v_call: TRBV28

cdr3_aa: CASAVQGGIYNEQFF
clone_size: once
v_call: TRBV6-6

cdr3_aa: CASRTGRNTEAFF
clone_size: .
v_call: TRBV27

cdr3_aa: CASSRDGSFVRGELFF
clone_size: .
v_call: TRBV28

cdr3_aa: CASTPSGVNQPQHF
clone_size: .
v_call: TRBV6-1

cdr3_aa: CASSEFYTDGLTTYEQYF
clone_size: .
v_call: TRBV6-1

cdr3_aa: CASSFGYNEQFF
clone_size: .
v_call: TRBV11-1

cdr3_aa: CASSSTGDPYEQYF
clone_size: once
v_call: TRBV5-1

cdr3_aa: CASGRAGGDNSPLHF
clone_size: .
v_call: TRBV2

cdr3_aa: CASSLTNTEAFF
clone_size: .
v_call: TRBV7-9

cdr3_aa: CASSLEGGREKLFF
clone_size: .
v_call: TRBV6-6

cdr3_aa: CAWSVGAGGSYGYTF
clone_size: .
v_call: TRBV30

cdr3_aa: CASSYSQGLEYGYTF
clone_size: .
v_call: TRBV6-5

cdr3_aa: CASSSSPGTLEQFF
clone_size: .
v_call: TRBV4-1

cdr3_aa: CASSPPGTEKLFF
clone_size: .
v_call: TRBV18

cdr3_aa: CASSSSEWGETQYF
clone_size: .
v_call: TRBV5-5

cdr3_aa: CASSPPRDTEAFF
clone_size: few
v_call: TRBV7-9

cdr3_aa: CASSFGGEQFF
clone_size: few
v_call: TRBV27

cdr3_aa: CASSPSYGGHTEAFF
clone_size: .
v_call: TRBV18

cdr3_aa: CASSLVGQPQHF
clone_size: .
v_call: TRBV5-6